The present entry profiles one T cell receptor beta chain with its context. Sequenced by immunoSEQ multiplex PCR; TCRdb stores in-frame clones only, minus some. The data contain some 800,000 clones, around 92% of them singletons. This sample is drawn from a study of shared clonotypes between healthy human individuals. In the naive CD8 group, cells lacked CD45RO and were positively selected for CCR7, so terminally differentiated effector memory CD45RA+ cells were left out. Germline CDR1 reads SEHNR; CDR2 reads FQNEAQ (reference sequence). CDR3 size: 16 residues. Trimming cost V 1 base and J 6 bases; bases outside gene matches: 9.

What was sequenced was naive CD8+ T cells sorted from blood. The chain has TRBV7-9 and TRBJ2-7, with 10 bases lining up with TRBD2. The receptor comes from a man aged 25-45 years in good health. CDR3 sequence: CASSLVTSGASGEQYF. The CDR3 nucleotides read TGTGCCAGCAGCTTAGTCACTAGCGGGGCCTCGGGCGAGCAGTACTTC.